The 10 T cell receptor beta chains listed next were all sequenced from one sample in a study of blood T cell repertoires in COVID-19. Data came from immunoSEQ multiplex PCR; TCRdb stores just in-frame clones and leaves some out. Among tens of thousands of clones, 80% to 90% were seen once, and the ten largest hold more than 10%. The specimen sequenced was peripheral blood. The receptors come from a human donor in a cohort sampled during active COVID-19.

This clone was observed a handful of times. The genes are TRBV3-1 (or the pseudogene TRBV3-2) and TRBJ2-5; the match to TRBD2 covers 9 bases. Germline values: CDR1 LGHDT, CDR2 YNNKEL (reference sequence). This CDR3 contains 16 residues. V shed 2 bases, J shed 3 bases, and the junction held 7 bases outside the gene matches. CDR3 in DNA: TGTGCCAGCAGCCAATTGGGTAGCGGGGGAAAAGAGACCCAGTACTTC. Protein: CASSQLGSGGKETQYF.

V and J are TRBV6-5 and TRBJ2-1; D ambiguous. This CDR3 is 14 amino acids long. CDR1 and CDR2 from the germline V gene are MNHEY and SVGAGI. Trimming took off 0 bases at V and 4 bases at J, with 7 bases between the two ends. CDR3 amino acids: CASSYSAVYNEQFF. CDR3 DNA: TGTGCCAGCAGTTACTCGGCCGTTTACAATGAGCAGTTCTTC.

This clone occurred once. The V and J genes are TRBV3-1 (or the pseudogene TRBV3-2) and TRBJ1-2, with 8 nucleotides matching TRBD1. The length of the CDR3 is 14 residues. V gave up 4 bases and J gave up 6 bases; unmatched junction bases: 7. CDR1 and CDR2 from the germline V gene are LGHDT and YNNKEL (reference sequence). As DNA, the CDR3 is TGTGCCAGCAGCCCAAGACAGGGGAGCCATGGCTACACCTTC. It is translated as CASSPRQGSHGYTF.

The chain has TRBV7-8 and TRBJ1-1; 7 bases map to TRBD1. The CDR3 has 14 amino acids. The J segment lost 5 bases and the V segment lost 5 bases, leaving 8 bases of the junction unmatched. Germline loops: CDR1 SGHVS, CDR2 FQNEAQ. The CDR3 bases are TGTGCCAGCAGCCCCAGGACAGGCAGGACTGAAGCTTTCTTT. Translating gives CASSPRTGRTEAFF.

The chain has TRBV5-6 and TRBJ2-5; 8 bases match TRBD2. V was clipped by 4 bases and J by 1 base; unmatched bases: 6. The CDR3 consists of 15 residues. Germline V gene sequence: CDR1 SGHDT, CDR2 YYEEEE. The CDR3 coding sequence is TGTGCCAGCAGCCACATCGGGGGGGCCCAAGAGACCCAGTACTTC. Amino acids: CASSHIGGAQETQYF. Using reference TRBV5-6 and TRBJ2-5 for the parts outside the CDR3, the full variable domain is DAGVTQSPTHLIKTRGQQVTLRCSPKSGHDTVSWYQQALGQGPQFIFQYYEEEERQRGNFPDRFSGHQFPNYSSELNVNALLLGDSALYLCASSHIGGAQETQYFGPGTRLLVL.

On this clone itself: Within the sample, other DNA sequences also encode this same CDR3. This chain joins TRBV28 and TRBJ2-7, with 9 positions matching TRBD1. The CDR3 contains 13 residues. V lost 8 bases, J lost 5 bases, and 7 bases stayed unmatched. Germline loops: CDR1 MDHEN, CDR2 SYDVKM. As DNA, the CDR3 is TGTGCCAGCGGGGGACAGGGTTCGCACGAGCAGTACTTC. It codes for CASGGQGSHEQYF. Variable domain in full (rest from reference TRBV28 and TRBJ2-7): DVKVTQSSRYLVKRTGEKVFLECVQDMDHENMFWYRQDPGLGLRLIYFSYDVKMKEKGDIPEGYSVSREKKERFSLILESASTNQTSMYLCASGGQGSHEQYFGPGTRLTVT.

The genes are TRBV19 and TRBJ1-2; D is perhaps TRBD1 (5 bases). Germline assignment: CDR1 LNHDA and CDR2 SQIVND (reference sequence). The CDR3 is made up of 15 amino acids. V gave up 5 bases and J gave up 7 bases, with 20 bases separating them. The CDR3 protein is CASSAGRQGVRGYTF. Written as DNA, the CDR3 is TGTGCCAGTAGTGCGGGGCGTCAAGGGGTGCGTGGCTACACCTTC.

This chain connects TRBV18 to TRBJ2-7; D not resolved. Germline V lookup: CDR1 KGHSH, CDR2 LQKENI. Trimming took 0 bases from V and 0 from J, leaving 9 bases between them. The CDR3 runs 15 residues. For the CDR3, the DNA is TGTGCCAGCTCACCACCGACAACGAGCTCCTACGAGCAGTACTTC. The encoded protein is CASSPPTTSSYEQYF.

The rearrangement uses TRBV7-8 and TRBJ2-1; tentatively, D is TRBD2 (5 bases). The CDR3 contains 13 residues. CDR1 is SGHVS, CDR2 FQNEAQ, per germline. Trimming took off 1 base at V and 8 bases at J, with 9 bases between the two ends. The CDR3 loop reads CASSLGAADEQFF. CDR3 in DNA: TGTGCCAGCAGCTTAGGGGCAGCGGATGAGCAGTTCTTC.

V and J are TRBV7-9 and TRBJ2-1; D perhaps matches TRBD2 (6 bases). The CDR3 runs 15 residues. Germline V gene data show CDR1 as SEHNR and CDR2 as FQNEAQ (reference sequence). V lost 5 bases and J lost 6, with 17 bases in between. The CDR3: CASSTRDWEFNEQFF. The CDR3 coding sequence is TGTGCCAGCAGCACCCGGGACTGGGAGTTCAATGAGCAGTTCTTC.